Sequencing of this T cell receptor beta chain was carried out in a study of T cells in Graves' hyperthyroidism and ophthalmopathy. V gave up 5 bases and J gave up 5 bases, with 18 bases separating them. Germline CDR1 SEHNR, CDR2 FQNEAQ (reference sequence). The CDR3 sequence is 15 residues long. Patients having uncontrolled infection, another autoimmune disease, pregnancy or lactation were not included. Template material for amplifying TCR beta CDR3 regions consisted of RNA transcripts. HTBI primers drove first-round RT-PCR of the TCR CDR3. TCRdb used MiXCR to reprocess the multiplex PCR reads, holding one entry per CDR3 protein. The sample gives 600,000 or so distinct CDR3 sequences, 14% of which show up once; roughly 7% is in the top ten. This clonotype has at least ten counts.

The sequenced sample consisted of blood. The rearrangement joins TRBV7-9 to TRBJ2-5, with D perhaps TRBD2 (6 bases). The source of this sequence is a woman aged 18 to 35 with Graves' ophthalmopathy. CDR3 in DNA: TGTGCCAGCAGCCCCCGTGATGGAGGGTGGGAGACCCAGTACTTC. Encoded protein: CASSPRDGGWETQYF.